This TCR beta chain was identified during a study of blood T cells in healthy people across ages. Using a J-beta primer mix together with a sample-barcoded 5' primer, a second PCR was run for about 6 to 12 cycles. Every cDNA molecule bore a tag from a template-switch adaptor containing 12 random nucleotides. From the 5' RACE reads, TCRdb called clonotypes with MiXCR, one entry per CDR3 protein. This table holds 1.4 million to 1.5 million distinct CDR3 sequences, roughly 40% found once. Trimming removed 2 bases at V and 8 bases at J, with 13 bases between. Germline V gene lookup returns CDR1 DFQATT and CDR2 SNEGSKA (reference sequence). The CDR3 sequence is 13 residues long.

This sequence was found in a woman aged 18-29 years in good health. This chain joins TRBV20-1 and TRBJ2-4; tentative D call: TRBD2 (6 bases). The specimen was blood. DNA for the CDR3: TGCAGTGCTAGAAATCCCGGAGGGGACATTCAGTACTTC. Its translation: CSARNPGGDIQYF.